These 14 T cell receptor beta chains came from one sample sequenced in a study of blood T cell repertoires in COVID-19. The table came from immunoSEQ multiplex PCR; TCRdb's copy has only in-frame clones and leaves some out. The table lists about 350,000 clones, 88% of them singletons. Sample: PBMCs or T cells enriched from blood (not recorded which). Receptor source: a woman aged 25-40 years who had been exposed to COVID-19.

To note about this clone: The same CDR3 is also encoded by other DNA sequences in this sample. The chain has TRBV27 and TRBJ1-1; D might be TRBD1 (6 bases). Trimming removed 2 bases from V and 0 bases from J, with 7 bases in between. Germline loops: CDR1 MNHEY, CDR2 SMNVEV (reference sequence). This CDR3 spans 14 amino acids. The CDR3 sequence: CASSLGQMNTEAFF. The CDR3 nucleotides read TGTGCCAGCAGTTTAGGACAGATGAACACTGAAGCTTTCTTT.

V and J are TRBV12-3 or TRBV12-4 and TRBJ1-2; D is ambiguous. The germline V and J ends were trimmed by 6 bases and 8 bases, with 13 bases remaining between them. CDR3 size: 12 residues. The CDR3, as DNA: TGTGCCAGCAGGCTCGGAGTCCAAGGCTACACCTTC. It yields the protein CASRLGVQGYTF.

The chain links TRBV3-1 (or the pseudogene TRBV3-2) to TRBJ2-5; 8 positions match TRBD2. Germline-derived CDR1 and CDR2 are LGHDT and YNNKEL (reference sequence). Trimming cost V 1 base and J 13 bases; bases outside gene matches: 5. The CDR3 consists of 12 residues. CDR3 loop: CASSQGRTSPYF. The CDR3 nucleotides read TGTGCCAGCAGCCAAGGTCGGACTAGCCCGTACTTC.

The chain joins TRBV6-6 to TRBJ1-5, with TRBD1 matching 7 bases. V lost 6 bases to trimming and J lost 5 bases; unmatched junction nucleotides: 7. Germline V lookup: CDR1 MNHNY, CDR2 SVGAGI (reference sequence). The CDR3 has 14 residues. CDR3 nucleotide sequence: TGTGCCAGCAGCCCCGACAGGGTTGATCAGCCCCAGCATTTT. Protein sequence: CASSPDRVDQPQHF.

This clone has more than one count but fewer than ten. The gene calls are TRBV5-6 and TRBJ2-7; 8 nucleotides align to TRBD2. The CDR3 runs to 14 residues. Germline-derived CDR1 and CDR2 are SGHDT and YYEEEE. V lost 7 bases and J lost 5; bases outside the gene matches: 11. In nucleotides, the CDR3 is TGTGCCAGCCACACCGGGAGGGTTAGGAACGAGCAGTACTTC. Protein sequence: CASHTGRVRNEQYF.

V gene TRBV24-1 combines with J gene TRBJ2-4; TRBD2 matches 7 bases. The junction had 8 bases not matched to a gene; V was cut back by 4 bases and J by 3 bases. Per germline, CDR1 KGHDR and CDR2 SFDVKD. The CDR3 length is 16 residues. The CDR3 protein is CATSEPSGTGKNIQYF. CDR3 DNA: TGTGCCACCAGTGAGCCCAGCGGGACCGGCAAAAACATTCAGTACTTC.

The V and J genes are TRBV28 and TRBJ2-5; 9 bases are shared with TRBD1. Germline V gene lookup returns CDR1 MDHEN and CDR2 SYDVKM. Trimming at V came to 0 bases and at J to 4 bases, leaving 6 bases not matched to a gene. This CDR3 spans 16 amino acids. The CDR3 DNA sequence: TGTGCCAGCAGTTTATGGGACAGGGGTCCCCCAGAGACCCAGTACTTC. It translates to CASSLWDRGPPETQYF.

The CDR3 protein is CASSPGLTGPNSPLHF. The DNA for the CDR3 is TGTGCCAGCAGCCCGGGTCTGACAGGGCCCAATTCACCCCTCCACTTT. This chain links TRBV5-5 with TRBJ1-6; 7 nucleotides agree with TRBD1. Trimming removed 4 bases from V and 7 bases from J; junction bases left unmatched: 11. CDR1 SGHKS and CDR2 YYEKEE come from the germline V gene (reference sequence). The CDR3 is made up of 16 amino acids. Variable domain in full (rest from reference TRBV5-5 and TRBJ1-6): DAGVTQSPTHLIKTRGQQVTLRCSPISGHKSVSWYQQVLGQGPQFIFQYYEKEERGRGNFPDRFSARQFPNYSSELNVNALLLGDSALYLCASSPGLTGPNSPLHFGNGTRLTVT.

V is TRBV28 and J is TRBJ2-3; perhaps TRBD1 as D (8 bases). V shed 6 bases and J shed 1 base, with 32 bases lying between them. Germline CDR1 and CDR2: MDHEN and SYDVKM. The length of the CDR3 is 21 residues. The DNA for the CDR3 is TGTGCCAGCAGCCCCCCCGGGACAGGACCACGCAGCGGGGCCGGCACAGATACGCAGTATTTT. Amino acid sequence: CASSPPGTGPRSGAGTDTQYF.

The CDR3 reads CASSPPGHSSYEQYF. DNA of the CDR3: TGTGCCAGCTCACCACCGGGACACAGCTCCTACGAGCAGTACTTC. The V gene is TRBV18, the J gene TRBJ2-7, with a possible D match to TRBD1 (6 bases). V was clipped by 0 bases and J by 0 bases, with 9 bases between them. The CDR3 has 15 amino acids. Per the germline V gene, CDR1 is KGHSH and CDR2 is LQKENI. Drawing the rest from reference TRBV18 and TRBJ2-7, the complete variable domain is NAGVMQNPRHLVRRRGQEARLRCSPMKGHSHVYWYRQLPEEGLKFMVYLQKENIIDESGMPKERFSAEFPKEGPSILRIQQVVRGDSAAYFCASSPPGHSSYEQYFGPGTRLTVT.

The chain joins TRBV29-1 to TRBJ2-1; 9 positions match TRBD1. J gave up 7 bases and V 5 bases, and 15 bases lay outside the gene matches. Germline-derived CDR1 and CDR2 are SQVTM and ANQGSEA. The CDR3 is 16 amino acids. The CDR3 here is CSVLGQGEEDGNEQFF. In DNA, the CDR3 is TGCAGCGTTCTGGGACAGGGAGAAGAGGACGGGAATGAGCAGTTCTTC.

The chain is built from TRBV5-1 and TRBJ2-5; TRBD1 matches at 9 bases. The CDR3 totals 13 residues. Losses at the gene ends were 4 bases for V and 5 bases for J; bases not matched to a gene: 3. Germline V gene data show CDR1 as SGHRS and CDR2 as YFSETQ. The DNA for the CDR3 is TGCGCCAGCAGCGCGACAGGGGGGGAGACCCAGTACTTC. Residues: CASSATGGETQYF.

The V call is TRBV28, the J call TRBJ2-3; no definite D call. Trimming took 2 bases from V and 2 from J, leaving 11 bases between them. The CDR3 is 15 residues long. Germline CDR1 reads MDHEN; CDR2 reads SYDVKM. The DNA for the CDR3 is TGTGCCAGCAGTTTAGGTAGGCGGATCACAGATACGCAGTATTTT. Amino acids: CASSLGRRITDTQYF.

This clone was counted a single time. This rearrangement joins TRBV27 to TRBJ1-2; D is unclear. This CDR3 contains 13 residues. CDR1 and CDR2 from the germline V gene are MNHEY and SMNVEV (reference sequence). Trimming left V 0 bases short and J 8 bases short, with 10 bases between. DNA of the CDR3: TGTGCCAGCAGTTTATCGACGGGAGGAGGCTACACCTTC. It codes for CASSLSTGGGYTF.